Sequencing of this T cell receptor beta chain was carried out in a study of cytomegalovirus exposure and HLA in healthy donors. Study as a whole: There were under 140 million unique TCR beta sequences, drawn from about 190 million T cells, in an earlier analysis. Notes on the study in general: Rarity characterized most TCR sequences, yet some public TCRs appeared in many donors. The study flagged approximately 180 TCR beta chains as cytomegalovirus-associated.

CDR3 length: 19 amino acids. V was pared by 2 bases and J by 2 bases, with 13 bases of the junction left unmatched. Germline V gives CDR1 SGHRS, CDR2 YFSETQ. Healthy bone marrow donors made up the donor group. This clone appeared once. Its antigen is undetermined. The PCR used 60 Vbeta and 13 Jbeta primers. Only in-frame clones appear in the TCRdb table, and some are missing; sequencing was by immunoSEQ multiplex PCR. Here the sample spans tens of thousands of clones, 80% being singletons. The source material was PBMCs. The receptor comes from a young man in good health and CMV-seronegative. The chain is built from TRBV5-1 and TRBJ2-7, with 13 bases lining up with TRBD2. CDR3 DNA sequence: TGCGCCAGCAGCTTAATGAACCGAGGACTAGCGGGAGCCCCCTACGAGCAGTACTTC. It yields the protein CASSLMNRGLAGAPYEQYF.